This T cell receptor (beta chain) was identified in a study of shared clonotypes between healthy human individuals. Produced via immunoSEQ multiplex PCR; TCRdb's table is partial and in-frame only. This sample has more than 2 million clones, with about 94% found just once. A single count supports this clone. CDR1 and CDR2 (germline): SGDLS, YYNGEE. The CDR3 is 15 amino acids. Losses at the gene ends were 2 bases for V and 4 bases for J; bases not matched to a gene: 6. This sequence originates from a man aged 18 to 35 in good health. The sample comprised naive CD4+ T cells sorted from blood. Indicated subset: CD45RA+ positively selected. This rearrangement joins TRBV9 to TRBJ2-1; TRBD2 aligns across 7 bases. CDR3 protein: CASSVGSGFYNEQFF. CDR3 coding DNA: TGTGCCAGCAGCGTTGGTAGCGGGTTTTACAATGAGCAGTTCTTC.